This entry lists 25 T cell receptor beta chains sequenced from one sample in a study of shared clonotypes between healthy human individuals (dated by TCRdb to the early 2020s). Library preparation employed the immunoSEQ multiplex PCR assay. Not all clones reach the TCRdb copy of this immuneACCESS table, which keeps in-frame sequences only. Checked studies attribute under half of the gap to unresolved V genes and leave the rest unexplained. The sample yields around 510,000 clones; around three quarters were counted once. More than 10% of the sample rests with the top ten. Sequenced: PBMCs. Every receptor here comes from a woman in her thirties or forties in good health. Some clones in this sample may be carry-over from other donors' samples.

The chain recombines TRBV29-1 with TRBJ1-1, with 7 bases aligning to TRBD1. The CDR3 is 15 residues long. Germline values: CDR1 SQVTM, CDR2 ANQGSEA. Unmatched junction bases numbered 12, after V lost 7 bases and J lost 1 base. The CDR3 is CSAPRGGGGNTEAFF. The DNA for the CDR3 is TGCAGCGCCCCCAGGGGGGGAGGGGGGAACACTGAAGCTTTCTTT.

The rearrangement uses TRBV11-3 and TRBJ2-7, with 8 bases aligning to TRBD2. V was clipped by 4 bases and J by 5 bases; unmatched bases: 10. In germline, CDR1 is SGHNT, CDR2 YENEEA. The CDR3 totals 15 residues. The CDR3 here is CASSSDGTSNNEQYF. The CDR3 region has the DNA TGTGCCAGCAGCTCGGATGGGACTAGTAACAACGAGCAGTACTTC.

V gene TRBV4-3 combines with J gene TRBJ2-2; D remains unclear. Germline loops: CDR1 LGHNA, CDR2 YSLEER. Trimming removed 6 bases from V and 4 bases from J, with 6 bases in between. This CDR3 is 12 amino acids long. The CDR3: CASRSPTGELFF. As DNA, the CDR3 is TGCGCCAGCAGGAGTCCCACCGGGGAGCTGTTTTTT.

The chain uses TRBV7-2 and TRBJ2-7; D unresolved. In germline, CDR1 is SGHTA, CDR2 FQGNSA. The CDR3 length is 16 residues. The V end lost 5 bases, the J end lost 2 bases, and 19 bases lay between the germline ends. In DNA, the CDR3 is TGTGCCAGCAGCCGAGAATCTTTAGGCTCCGCCTACGAGCAGTACTTC. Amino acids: CASSRESLGSAYEQYF.

The CDR3 spells CASSPIGTAGELFF. The CDR3 region has the DNA TGTGCCAGCTCACCAATAGGGACAGCCGGGGAGCTGTTTTTT. The gene calls are TRBV18 and TRBJ2-2; 7 nucleotides match TRBD1. Germline trimming cut 2 bases from V and 6 bases from J; bases unmatched to any gene: 3. Germline V CDR1 and CDR2: KGHSH, LQKENI. The CDR3 sequence is 14 residues long.

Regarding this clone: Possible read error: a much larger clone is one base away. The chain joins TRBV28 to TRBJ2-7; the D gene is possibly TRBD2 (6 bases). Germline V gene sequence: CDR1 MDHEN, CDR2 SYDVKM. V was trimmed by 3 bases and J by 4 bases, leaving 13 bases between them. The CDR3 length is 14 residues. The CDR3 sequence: CASSLGLMLYEQYF. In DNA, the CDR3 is TGTGCCAGCAGTTTGGGACTTATGCTTTACGAGCAGTACTTC. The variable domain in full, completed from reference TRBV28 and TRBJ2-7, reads DVKVTQSSRYLVKRTGEKVFLECVQDMDHENMFWYRQDPGLGLRLIYFSYDVKMKEKGDIPEGYSVSREKKERFSLILESASTNQTSMYLCASSLGLMLYEQYFGPGTRLTVT.

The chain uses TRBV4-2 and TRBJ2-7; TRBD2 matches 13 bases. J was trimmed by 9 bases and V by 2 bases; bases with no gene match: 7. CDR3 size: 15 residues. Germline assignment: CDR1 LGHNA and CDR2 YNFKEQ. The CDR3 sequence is CASSQRLAGGRGQYF. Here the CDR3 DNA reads TGTGCCAGCAGCCAAAGACTAGCGGGAGGTCGTGGGCAGTACTTC.

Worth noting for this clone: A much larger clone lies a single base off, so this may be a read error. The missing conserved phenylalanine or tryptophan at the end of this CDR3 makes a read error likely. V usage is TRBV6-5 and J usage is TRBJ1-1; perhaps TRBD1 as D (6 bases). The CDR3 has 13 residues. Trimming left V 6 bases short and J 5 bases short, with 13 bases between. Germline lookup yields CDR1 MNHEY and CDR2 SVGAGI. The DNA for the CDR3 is TGTGCCAGCAGGGGGGGCTCAGCTACTGAAGCTTTCCTT. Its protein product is CASRGGSATEAFL.

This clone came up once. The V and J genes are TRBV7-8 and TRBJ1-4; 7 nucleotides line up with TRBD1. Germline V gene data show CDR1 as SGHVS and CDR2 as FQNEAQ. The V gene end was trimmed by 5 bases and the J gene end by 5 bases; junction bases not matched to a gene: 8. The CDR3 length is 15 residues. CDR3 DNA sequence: TGTGCCAGCAGCCAACCAGGGGGATTGAATGAAAAACTGTTTTTT. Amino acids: CASSQPGGLNEKLFF.

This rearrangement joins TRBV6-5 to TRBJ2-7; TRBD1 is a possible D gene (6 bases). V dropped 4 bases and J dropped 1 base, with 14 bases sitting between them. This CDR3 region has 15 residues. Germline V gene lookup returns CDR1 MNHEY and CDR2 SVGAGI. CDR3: CASSFSPDRSYEQYF. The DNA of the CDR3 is TGTGCCAGCAGTTTCTCGCCGGACAGATCCTACGAGCAGTACTTC.

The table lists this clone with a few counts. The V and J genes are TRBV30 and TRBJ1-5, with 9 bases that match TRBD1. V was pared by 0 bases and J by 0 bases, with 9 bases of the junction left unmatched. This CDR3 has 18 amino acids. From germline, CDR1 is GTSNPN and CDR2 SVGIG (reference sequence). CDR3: CAWSVQDRGYYSNQPQHF. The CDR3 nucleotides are TGTGCCTGGAGTGTACAGGACAGGGGATACTATAGCAATCAGCCCCAGCATTTT.

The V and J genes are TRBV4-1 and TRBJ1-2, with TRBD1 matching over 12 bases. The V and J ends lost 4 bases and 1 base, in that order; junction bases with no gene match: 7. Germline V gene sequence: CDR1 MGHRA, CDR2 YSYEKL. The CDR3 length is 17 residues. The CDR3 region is CASSPGTGGAYNYGYTF. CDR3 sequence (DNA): TGCGCCAGCAGCCCTGGGACAGGGGGCGCATATAACTATGGCTACACCTTC.

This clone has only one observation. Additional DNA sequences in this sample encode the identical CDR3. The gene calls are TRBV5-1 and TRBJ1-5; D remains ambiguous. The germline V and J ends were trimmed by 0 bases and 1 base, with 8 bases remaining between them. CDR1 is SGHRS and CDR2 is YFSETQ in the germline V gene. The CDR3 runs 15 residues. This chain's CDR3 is CASSLDGGSNQPQHF. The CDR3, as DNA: TGCGCCAGCAGCTTGGATGGCGGAAGCAATCAGCCCCAGCATTTT. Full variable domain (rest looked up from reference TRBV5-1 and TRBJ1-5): KAGVTQTPRYLIKTRGQQVTLSCSPISGHRSVSWYQQTPGQGLQFLFEYFSETQRNKGNFPGRFSGRQFSNSRSEMNVSTLELGDSALYLCASSLDGGSNQPQHFGDGTRLSIL.

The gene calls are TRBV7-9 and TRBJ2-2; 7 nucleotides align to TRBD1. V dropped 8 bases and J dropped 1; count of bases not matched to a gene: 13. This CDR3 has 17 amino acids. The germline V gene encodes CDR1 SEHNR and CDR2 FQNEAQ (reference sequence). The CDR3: CASRPNPGQQNTGELFF. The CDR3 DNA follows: TGTGCCAGCCGGCCTAACCCGGGACAGCAGAACACCGGGGAGCTGTTTTTT.

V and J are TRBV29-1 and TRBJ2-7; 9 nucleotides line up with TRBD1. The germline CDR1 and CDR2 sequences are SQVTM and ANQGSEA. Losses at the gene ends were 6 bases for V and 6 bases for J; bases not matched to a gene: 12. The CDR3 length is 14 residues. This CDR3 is CSVGRDRVPSEQYF. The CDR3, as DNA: TGCAGCGTAGGCCGGGACAGGGTCCCATCCGAGCAGTACTTC.

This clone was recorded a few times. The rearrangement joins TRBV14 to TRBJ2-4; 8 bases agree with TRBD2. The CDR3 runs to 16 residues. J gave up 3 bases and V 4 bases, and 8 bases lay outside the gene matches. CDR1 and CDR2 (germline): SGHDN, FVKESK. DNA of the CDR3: TGTGCCAGCAGCCTCAAGCGGGAGTTCGGCAAAAACATTCAGTACTTC. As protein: CASSLKREFGKNIQYF.

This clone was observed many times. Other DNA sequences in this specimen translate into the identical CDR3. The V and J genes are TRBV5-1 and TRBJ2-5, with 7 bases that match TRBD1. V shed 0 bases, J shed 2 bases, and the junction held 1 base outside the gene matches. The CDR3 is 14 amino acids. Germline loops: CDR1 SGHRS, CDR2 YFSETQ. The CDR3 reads CASSLDRGQETQYF. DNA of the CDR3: TGCGCCAGCAGCTTGGACAGGGGACAAGAGACCCAGTACTTC.

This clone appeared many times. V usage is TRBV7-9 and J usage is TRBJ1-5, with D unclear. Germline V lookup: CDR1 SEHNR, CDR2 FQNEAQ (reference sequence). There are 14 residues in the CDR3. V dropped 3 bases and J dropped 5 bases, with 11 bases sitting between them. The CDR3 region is CASSFDGYYQPQHF. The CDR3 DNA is TGTGCCAGCAGCTTTGACGGCTATTATCAGCCCCAGCATTTT.

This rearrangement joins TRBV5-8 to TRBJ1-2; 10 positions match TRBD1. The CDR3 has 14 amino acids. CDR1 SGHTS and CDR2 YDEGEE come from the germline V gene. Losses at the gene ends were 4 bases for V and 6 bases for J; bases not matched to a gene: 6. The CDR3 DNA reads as TGTGCCAGCAGCCAACGGACAGGGGGTAATGGCTACACCTTC. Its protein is CASSQRTGGNGYTF.

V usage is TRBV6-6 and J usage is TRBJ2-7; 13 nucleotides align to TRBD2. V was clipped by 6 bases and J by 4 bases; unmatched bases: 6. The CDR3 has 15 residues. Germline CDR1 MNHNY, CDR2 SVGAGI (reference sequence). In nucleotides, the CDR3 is TGTGCCAGCAGCATGCCGGGACTAGCGGGATACGAGCAGTACTTC. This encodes CASSMPGLAGYEQYF.

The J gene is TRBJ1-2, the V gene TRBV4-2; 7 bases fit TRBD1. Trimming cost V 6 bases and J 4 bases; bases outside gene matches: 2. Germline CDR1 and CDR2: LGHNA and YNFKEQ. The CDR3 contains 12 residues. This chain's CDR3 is CASRQGFYGYTF. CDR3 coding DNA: TGTGCCAGCAGACAGGGGTTCTATGGCTACACCTTC.

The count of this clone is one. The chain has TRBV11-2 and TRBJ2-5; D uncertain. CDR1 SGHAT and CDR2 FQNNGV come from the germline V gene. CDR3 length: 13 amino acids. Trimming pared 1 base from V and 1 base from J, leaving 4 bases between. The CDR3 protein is CASSLAPQETQYF. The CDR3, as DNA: TGTGCCAGCAGCTTAGCGCCCCAAGAGACCCAGTACTTC.

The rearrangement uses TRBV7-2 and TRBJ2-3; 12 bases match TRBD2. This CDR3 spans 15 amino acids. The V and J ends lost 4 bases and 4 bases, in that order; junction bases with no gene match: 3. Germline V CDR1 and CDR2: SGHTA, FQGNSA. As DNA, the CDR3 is TGTGCCAGCAGCTCTAGCGGGAGGGCCCCAGATACGCAGTATTTT. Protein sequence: CASSSSGRAPDTQYF.

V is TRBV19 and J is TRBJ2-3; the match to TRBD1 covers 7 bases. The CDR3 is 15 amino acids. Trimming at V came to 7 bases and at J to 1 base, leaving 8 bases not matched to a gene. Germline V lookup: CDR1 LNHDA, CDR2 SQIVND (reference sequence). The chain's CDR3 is CASNLGQGGTDTQYF. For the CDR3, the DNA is TGTGCCAGTAACCTGGGGCAGGGGGGCACAGATACGCAGTATTTT.

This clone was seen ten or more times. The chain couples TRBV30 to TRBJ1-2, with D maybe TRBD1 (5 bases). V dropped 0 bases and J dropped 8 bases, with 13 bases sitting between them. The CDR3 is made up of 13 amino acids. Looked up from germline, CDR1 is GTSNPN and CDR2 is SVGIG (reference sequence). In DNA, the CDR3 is TGTGCCTGGAGTGTCGCCAGGGTGGCGGGCTACACCTTC. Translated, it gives CAWSVARVAGYTF.